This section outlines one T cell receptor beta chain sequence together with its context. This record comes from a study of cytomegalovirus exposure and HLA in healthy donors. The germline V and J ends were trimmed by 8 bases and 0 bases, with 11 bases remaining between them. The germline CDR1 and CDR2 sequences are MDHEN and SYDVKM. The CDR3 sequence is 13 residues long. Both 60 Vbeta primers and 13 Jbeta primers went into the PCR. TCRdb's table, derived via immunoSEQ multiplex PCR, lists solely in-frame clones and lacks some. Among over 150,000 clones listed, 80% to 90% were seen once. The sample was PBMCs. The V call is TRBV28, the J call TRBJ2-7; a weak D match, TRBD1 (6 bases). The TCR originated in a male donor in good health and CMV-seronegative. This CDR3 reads CASLGQISYEQYF. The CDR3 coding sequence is TGTGCCAGCTTAGGACAGATCTCCTACGAGCAGTACTTC.